This T cell receptor beta chain stems from a study of blood T cells in healthy people across ages. Regarding the study as a whole: TCR beta diversity per million T cells fell roughly linearly with age. PBMCs went unsorted, and a conclusive naive versus antigen-experienced comparison was therefore prevented.

The authors ran a second PCR of roughly 6 to 12 cycles using a sample-barcoded 5' primer and a J-beta primer mix. Each CDR3 protein gets one entry after TCRdb re-called the 5' RACE reads with MiXCR. Altogether 1.5 million to 2 million distinct CDR3 sequences are present, roughly 28% being singletons, with the ten largest covering over 7%. As concerns this clonotype: Its antigen is not identified.

Trimming took 8 bases from V and 0 from J, leaving 10 bases between them. The CDR3 contains 13 residues. Caucasian, healthy and from Russia, the donors were aged between about 6 and 90. There were at least 5.5 micrograms of total RNA extracted from every sample. The V call is TRBV12-3 or TRBV12-4, the J call TRBJ2-5, with D hard to call. The sequence derives from a young woman in good health. The sequencing sample was made of blood. As DNA, the CDR3 is TGTGCCAGCCAGTCGGACCACCAAGAGACCCAGTACTTC. This encodes CASQSDHQETQYF.